One and the same sample provided the 27 T cell receptor beta chains below, sequenced in a study of T-cell reconstitution after alpha-beta-depleted transplantation in children. Unique molecular identifiers were used to barcode this TCRbeta library. MiXCR, run by TCRdb on the PCR reads, gives a single entry per CDR3 protein. The data show 700,000 to 850,000 distinct CDR3 sequences, with about 15% seen just once and roughly 4.8% held by the top ten. Specimen: PBMCs, mostly from graft donor cells, collected 360 days after TCRalphabeta/CD19-depleted stem cell transplant. These receptors came from a male patient between 10 and 17 years old who had a stem cell transplant for acute lymphoblastic leukemia, so the T cells may come from the graft donor.

The gene calls are TRBV6-4 and TRBJ2-1; 13 nucleotides align to TRBD2. The germline V gene has CDR1 MRHNA and CDR2 SNTAGT. V dropped 4 bases and J dropped 3; count of bases not matched to a gene: 6. The CDR3 covers 17 residues. CDR3 nucleotides: TGTGCCAGCAGTGGCCCAAGGACTAGCGGGAGCTACAATGAGCAGTTCTTC. Its protein is CASSGPRTSGSYNEQFF.

This clonotype appeared a few times. The V call is TRBV5-1, the J call TRBJ2-1; 7 positions agree with TRBD2. CDR3 length: 13 amino acids. J was trimmed by 10 bases and V by 3 bases; bases with no gene match: 7. Per the germline V gene, CDR1 is SGHRS and CDR2 is YFSETQ. The CDR3 protein is CASSSGLVREQFF. The CDR3 DNA is TGCGCCAGCAGCTCCGGACTAGTTCGGGAGCAGTTCTTC.

This clonotype was counted ten times or more. The genes are TRBV6-5 and TRBJ2-2, with 8 bases aligning to TRBD2. CDR3 length equals 17 residues. The germline gives CDR1 MNHEY, CDR2 SVGAGI. With 0 bases clipped from V and 6 bases from J, the junction kept 9 bases outside the gene matches. CDR3 DNA: TGTGCCAGCAGTTACTCGGGACTAGGACCTCCCCCCGGGGAGCTGTTTTTT. This encodes CASSYSGLGPPPGELFF.

This clonotype was seen a few times. The genes are TRBV12-3 or TRBV12-4 and TRBJ1-1; D remains ambiguous. The CDR3 runs 13 residues. Trimming cost V 5 bases and J 3 bases, with 10 bases left between them. The CDR3 protein is CASSTDGYTEAFF. Written as DNA, the CDR3 is TGTGCCAGCAGTACGGACGGATACACTGAAGCTTTCTTT.

The CDR3 DNA is TGCAGCGTTCGCCAGGTACGGCGGGGTAGCGAGCAGTTCTTC. This codes for CSVRQVRRGSEQFF. The chain uses TRBV29-1 and TRBJ2-1, with D perhaps TRBD2 (6 bases). Trimming shortened V by 5 bases and J by 10 bases, and 21 bases separated the two germline ends. Germline loops: CDR1 SQVTM, CDR2 ANQGSEA. CDR3 size: 14 residues.

This clonotype came up a few times. This chain uses TRBV7-8 with TRBJ2-1; perhaps TRBD2 as D (5 bases). V lost 2 bases and J lost 2, with 16 bases in between. The CDR3 runs 17 residues. Per the germline V gene, CDR1 is SGHVS and CDR2 is FQNEAQ. Here the CDR3 reads CASSLRAGLPTYNEQFF. The DNA for the CDR3 is TGTGCCAGCAGCTTAAGGGCCGGACTTCCCACCTACAATGAGCAGTTCTTC.

The table lists this clonotype with a few counts. This chain links TRBV29-1 with TRBJ1-2; unclear D gene. Trimming left V 6 bases short and J 2 bases short, with 16 bases between. The germline V gene encodes CDR1 SQVTM and CDR2 ANQGSEA. The CDR3 has 14 residues. The CDR3 nucleotides read TGCAGCGTCCCGGGAAAGGCGTTCAACTATGGCTACACCTTC. It codes for CSVPGKAFNYGYTF.

J is TRBJ2-2 and V is TRBV20-1; D possibly matches TRBD1 or TRBD2 (5 bases each). This CDR3 region has 14 residues. V was cut by 1 base and J by 6 bases, with 12 bases left in between. CDR1 and CDR2 from the germline V gene are DFQATT and SNEGSKA (reference sequence). The CDR3 is CSARAGQLPGELFF. The CDR3, as DNA: TGCAGTGCTAGAGCGGGGCAACTGCCCGGGGAGCTGTTTTTT.

The rearrangement links TRBV13 to TRBJ2-3; no firm D call. This CDR3 contains 14 residues. Germline V lookup: CDR1 PRHDT, CDR2 FYEKMQ (reference sequence). Trimming removed 4 bases at V and 14 bases at J, with 22 bases between. The DNA for the CDR3 is TGTGCCAGCAGCTCGGGCGGTTTGGGTTGGCGATGGTATTTT. Encoded protein: CASSSGGLGWRWYF.

This clonotype was counted between two and nine times. The chain carries TRBV11-2 and TRBJ2-7; 7 bases align to TRBD2. J gave up 3 bases and V 2 bases, and 16 bases lay outside the gene matches. The CDR3 loop spans 18 amino acids. Germline V lookup: CDR1 SGHAT, CDR2 FQNNGV. The CDR3: CASSLPSLRTRALYEQYF. CDR3 DNA: TGTGCCAGCAGCTTACCCAGCCTAAGGACTAGAGCTCTCTACGAGCAGTACTTC.

This clonotype was found many times. The chain couples TRBV12-3 or TRBV12-4 to TRBJ2-7; either TRBD1 or TRBD2 may supply D (5 bases each). The CDR3 covers 14 residues. Between the trimmed V and J ends, which lost 1 base and 2 bases, there was a span of 9 bases. The chain's CDR3 is CASSLVGTPYEQYF. CDR3 coding DNA: TGTGCCAGCAGTTTAGTAGGGACCCCCTACGAGCAGTACTTC.

This clonotype appeared many times. The chain recombines TRBV12-3 or TRBV12-4 with TRBJ2-5, with 7 bases matching TRBD1. V gave up 3 bases and J gave up 5 bases; unmatched junction bases: 6. The CDR3 extends over 14 amino acids. The CDR3 is CASSFSDRDETQYF. Here the CDR3 DNA reads TGTGCCAGCAGTTTTAGTGACAGGGACGAGACCCAGTACTTC.

The J gene is TRBJ2-7, the V gene TRBV28, with 9 bases that match TRBD2. This CDR3 is built from 15 residues. Germline V gene sequence: CDR1 MDHEN, CDR2 SYDVKM. The trim removed 5 bases at V and 4 bases at J, leaving 9 bases unmatched. The CDR3 nucleotides read TGTGCCAGCAGTCCCCCCGCGGGAGGGGGGTACGAGCAGTACTTC. Amino acid sequence: CASSPPAGGGYEQYF.

The chain links TRBV20-1 to TRBJ2-5; 8 bases match TRBD2. CDR3 size: 14 residues. Per the germline V gene, CDR1 is DFQATT and CDR2 is SNEGSKA (reference sequence). The V gene end was trimmed by 8 bases and the J gene end by 2 bases; junction bases not matched to a gene: 10. The CDR3 region is CSSPPGLVQETQYF. The CDR3 nucleotides read TGCAGTTCTCCACCGGGACTAGTGCAAGAGACCCAGTACTTC.

V gene TRBV12-3 or TRBV12-4 combines with J gene TRBJ2-1; the D is unclear. The CDR3 runs to 16 residues. Trimming removed 6 bases at V and 5 bases at J, with 20 bases between. CDR3 sequence: CASRLSSSGIHNEQFF. In nucleotides, the CDR3 is TGTGCCAGCAGGCTCTCGAGTTCAGGCATACACAATGAGCAGTTCTTC.

A remark on this clonotype: This may come from a read error, since a much larger clone is one base off. The chain uses TRBV20-1 and TRBJ2-7; 10 nucleotides align to TRBD2. Trimming removed 5 bases from V and 0 bases from J; junction bases left unmatched: 7. Germline loops: CDR1 DFQATT, CDR2 SNEGSKA (reference sequence). CDR3 length equals 15 residues. As DNA, the CDR3 is TGCAGTGCTTCACTAGCGGGGATATTCTCCTACGAGCAGTACTTC. It codes for CSASLAGIFSYEQYF.

The rearrangement joins TRBV15 to TRBJ2-5; D may be TRBD2 (6 bases). In germline, CDR1 is LNHNV, CDR2 YYDKDF (reference sequence). The CDR3 length is 16 residues. V lost 0 bases, J lost 5 bases, and 16 bases lay in between. The CDR3 DNA reads as TGTGCCACCAGCAGAGAATTCGGGAGCACACACGAGACCCAGTACTTC. Amino acid sequence: CATSREFGSTHETQYF.

The chain joins TRBV2 to TRBJ1-4, with D hard to call. The CDR3 covers 14 residues. The germline V gene encodes CDR1 SNHLY and CDR2 FYNNEI. Trimming pared 4 bases from V and 0 bases from J, leaving 6 bases between. The chain's CDR3 is CASSVPATNEKLFF. Here the CDR3 DNA reads TGTGCCAGCAGTGTCCCAGCAACTAATGAAAAACTGTTTTTT.

The sample holds one count of this clonotype. Just one base apart from a much larger clone, this may be a read error. The chain employs TRBV5-1 and TRBJ2-7; 8 bases are shared with TRBD1. From germline, CDR1 is SGHRS and CDR2 YFSETQ. Trimming removed 4 bases from V and 5 bases from J; junction bases left unmatched: 11. This CDR3 has 15 amino acids. As DNA, the CDR3 is TGCGCCAGCAGCGCGTTTGGGACAGGTTTCCACGAGCAGTACTTC. Its translation is CASSAFGTGFHEQYF.

This clonotype was picked up many times. V usage is TRBV5-1 and J usage is TRBJ2-2; TRBD2 matches 7 bases. Trimming cost V 0 bases and J 1 base; bases outside gene matches: 12. Germline-derived CDR1 and CDR2 are SGHRS and YFSETQ. There are 19 residues in the CDR3. The CDR3 here is CASSLAQTLASGNTGELFF. The CDR3 DNA sequence: TGCGCCAGCAGCTTGGCCCAAACCCTGGCTAGCGGGAACACCGGGGAGCTGTTTTTT.

Comment on this clonotype: The CDR3 does not close with the conserved phenylalanine or tryptophan, likely indicating a read error. The chain carries TRBV6-1 and TRBJ1-1, with 8 bases lining up with TRBD1. V dropped 8 bases and J dropped 6; count of bases not matched to a gene: 8. The CDR3 runs 13 residues. CDR1 and CDR2 from the germline V gene are MNHNS and SASEGT. CDR3 residues: CASRQGIAAEAFI. As DNA, the CDR3 is TGTGCCAGCCGACAGGGGATTGCGGCTGAAGCTTTCATT.

The chain is built from TRBV24-1 and TRBJ2-3; a weak D match, TRBD2 (5 bases). The CDR3 extends over 16 amino acids. Germline lookup yields CDR1 KGHDR and CDR2 SFDVKD. Trimming took 4 bases from V and 4 from J, leaving 17 bases between them. In nucleotides, the CDR3 is TGTGCCACCAGTGACTTTGACGGGATGATCCCAGATACGCAGTATTTT. Protein: CATSDFDGMIPDTQYF.

The rearrangement uses TRBV11-2 and TRBJ1-2; D gene uncertain. The CDR3 has 12 residues. In germline, CDR1 is SGHAT, CDR2 FQNNGV. The V gene lost 4 bases and the J gene lost 4 bases, with 7 bases spanning the gap. CDR3 DNA: TGTGCCAGCAGCTCGGACGGCTATGGCTACACCTTC. This sequence encodes CASSSDGYGYTF.

This chain connects TRBV13 to TRBJ2-5; maybe TRBD2 (5 bases). V lost 5 bases to trimming and J lost 5 bases, with 9 bases between them. This CDR3 has 12 residues. Germline V gene sequence: CDR1 PRHDT, CDR2 FYEKMQ (reference sequence). As DNA, the CDR3 is TGTGCCAGCAGCGAGACTACGGAGACCCAGTACTTC. Its protein is CASSETTETQYF.

The rearrangement uses TRBV20-1 and TRBJ2-2; TRBD1 agrees at 7 bases. Germline CDR1 DFQATT, CDR2 SNEGSKA (reference sequence). V shed 1 base and J 4 bases; nucleotides not matched to a gene: 6. CDR3 length equals 15 residues. As DNA, the CDR3 is TGCAGTGCTAGAGCCGGGACAGATGTCACCGGGGAGCTGTTTTTT. It translates to CSARAGTDVTGELFF.

This clonotype was found many times. The genes are TRBV5-1 and TRBJ2-5; the match to TRBD1 covers 11 bases. The CDR3 length is 15 residues. J was trimmed by 5 bases and V by 4 bases; bases with no gene match: 7. In germline, CDR1 is SGHRS, CDR2 YFSETQ. The CDR3 is CASSLGQGAMETQYF. The CDR3 region has the DNA TGCGCCAGCAGCCTAGGACAGGGGGCGATGGAGACCCAGTACTTC.

This clonotype was seen a few times. V gene TRBV20-1 combines with J gene TRBJ1-6; no reliable D call. Trimming shortened V by 6 bases and J by 7 bases, and 16 bases separated the two germline ends. The CDR3 sequence is 14 residues long. Germline V gene data show CDR1 as DFQATT and CDR2 as SNEGSKA (reference sequence). CDR3 DNA: TGCAGTGCCCCGAAGGGTTCCGGAAATTCACCCCTCCACTTT. Its translation is CSAPKGSGNSPLHF.